The entry below describes one TCR beta chain. Sequencing used immunoSEQ multiplex PCR; TCRdb keeps in-frame clones, though not all of them. The table shows approximately 52,000 clones, with 86% occurring only once. This entry is derived from a study of technical replicates of blood from a handful of donors. The TCR originated in a human donor in good health. Some clones in this sample may be carry-over from other donors' samples. Sequenced input: PBMCs.

For the CDR3, the DNA is TGCGCCAGCAGCCGGGACAGGGTATCAGATACGCAGTATTTT. This codes for CASSRDRVSDTQYF. This chain uses TRBV5-1 with TRBJ2-3; 9 bases map to TRBD1. The germline gives CDR1 SGHRS, CDR2 YFSETQ. Germline trimming cut 4 bases from V and 4 bases from J; bases unmatched to any gene: 4. The length of the CDR3 is 14 residues.